This TCR beta chain was profiled in a study of read filtering for tumor transcriptome and immune sequencing. Study overall: TCR-mapped reads were about 3.5 to 10.27 million with IR-seq versus roughly 75 to 1,400 with RNA-seq.

This library used approximately 370 ng RNA and molecular barcoded adaptors spanning alpha/delta and beta/gamma chains. TCRdb re-analysed the reads in MiXCR, keeping a single row per CDR3 protein. The sample includes 20,000 to 30,000 distinct CDR3 sequences, around a fifth of them seen just once. Comment on this clonotype: A junction boundary mismatches the germline segment, possibly from a read error.

Looked up from germline, CDR1 is SGHTA and CDR2 is FQGNSA. The CDR3 loop spans 15 amino acids. This chain connects TRBV7-2 to TRBJ2-5, with D possibly called TRBD1 or TRBD2 (5 bases each). The source is a donor older than 35 with multiple myeloma. The sequenced sample consisted of a population of CD138-negative cells sorted from bone marrow. The CDR3 bases are TGTGCCAGCAGCGTAGAGGGCAGGGAGACGGAGATCCAGTACTTC. It codes for CASSVEGRETEIQYF.